The clone carrying this T cell receptor beta chain has just one count. Measured with immunoSEQ multiplex PCR; TCRdb has only the in-frame clones, and not every one. The sample carries roughly 62,000 clones, about 88% recorded once. This sample was included in a study of blood T cell repertoires in COVID-19. Turning to the study itself: Samples came from the United States, Italy and Spain, spanning acute and convalescent COVID-19.

CDR1 and CDR2 (germline): SGHNT, YENEEA. The CDR3 covers 18 residues. The V and J ends lost 1 base and 6 bases, in that order; junction bases with no gene match: 12. The receptor's source is a man aged 70 or older with acute or convalescent COVID-19. This chain connects TRBV11-3 to TRBJ2-2, with 9 bases aligning to TRBD1. Sequenced sample: peripheral blood. CDR3 DNA sequence: TGTGCCAGCAGCTTAGCCTCACCTGGGACAGGGTTTGCCGGGGAGCTGTTTTTT. It translates to CASSLASPGTGFAGELFF.